The next 9 T cell receptor beta chains were all read from a single sample in a study of Graves' ophthalmopathy and Graves' hyperthyroidism. Using RNA transcripts, the TCR beta CDR3 regions were amplified. An initial RT-PCR round employing HTBI primers preceded a second-round multiplex PCR. TCRdb redid the calling of the multiplex PCR reads with MiXCR, one entry per CDR3 protein. The sample has roughly 220,000 distinct CDR3 sequences, 45% seen once. Sequencing input: peripheral blood. These receptors all come from an adult man with Graves' ophthalmopathy.

This clonotype has more than one count but fewer than ten. This rearrangement joins TRBV10-2 to TRBJ2-7, with D perhaps TRBD1 (5 bases). The CDR3 length is 13 residues. Germline values: CDR1 WSHSY, CDR2 SAAADI. V shed 2 bases and J shed 3 bases, with 8 bases lying between them. CDR3 amino acids: CASSEVDSYEQYF. CDR3 nucleotides: TGCGCCAGCAGTGAGGTAGACAGCTACGAGCAGTACTTC.

The rearrangement joins TRBV12-3 or TRBV12-4 to TRBJ1-1, with D unresolved. The CDR3 contains 12 residues. V was trimmed by 4 bases and J by 10 bases, leaving 13 bases between them. CDR3 sequence (DNA): TGTGCCAGCAGTTCCCCGGGAAGGAGAGCTTTCTTT. Residues: CASSSPGRRAFF.

In this sample, this clonotype turned up a few times. The conserved phenylalanine or tryptophan is not found at the CDR3 terminus, so this likely reflects a read error. The J gene is TRBJ1-1, the V gene TRBV2; D perhaps matches TRBD1 (6 bases). V lost 6 bases and J lost 1, with 18 bases in between. Germline-derived CDR1 and CDR2 are SNHLY and FYNNEI. This CDR3 is 16 amino acids long. CDR3 nucleotides: TGTGCCAGCAGAACTACAGGGTCGGGAAAGAACACTGAAGCTTTCTCT. Residues: CASRTTGSGKNTEAFS.

This clonotype has a handful of counts. The rearrangement uses TRBV2 and TRBJ1-2; 7 bases agree with TRBD1. There are 13 residues in the CDR3. Per the germline V gene, CDR1 is SNHLY and CDR2 is FYNNEI. Germline trimming cut 7 bases from V and 2 bases from J; bases unmatched to any gene: 4. The CDR3 nucleotides are TGTGCCAGCAATACAGGGGTGAACTATGGCTACACCTTC. It is translated as CASNTGVNYGYTF.

Remarks on this clonotype: Relative to the germline gene, one junction end is altered; a read error may explain this. This chain links TRBV10-2 with TRBJ2-7, with 7 bases fitting TRBD1. The germline gives CDR1 WSHSY, CDR2 SAAADI. This CDR3 is 13 amino acids long. The CDR3 loop reads CASSQMTGYEQYF. The DNA of the CDR3 is TGTGCCAGCAGCCAAATGACAGGGTACGAGCAGTACTTC.

This clonotype turned up a few times. The chain recombines TRBV20-1 with TRBJ2-7, with D unclear. V was shortened by 0 bases and J by 4 bases, with 7 bases between the two germline ends. This CDR3 has 12 residues. The germline V gene encodes CDR1 DFQATT and CDR2 SNEGSKA (reference sequence). The CDR3: CSARDLRYEQYF. The CDR3 DNA is TGCAGTGCTAGAGATCTAAGGTACGAGCAGTACTTC.

The CDR3: CSASTGTGGGEQYF. The CDR3 nucleotides read TGCAGTGCTTCCACCGGGACAGGGGGCGGCGAGCAGTACTTC. V and J are TRBV20-1 and TRBJ2-7; 12 nucleotides agree with TRBD1. V gave up 5 bases and J gave up 6 bases; unmatched junction bases: 8. This CDR3 spans 14 amino acids. CDR1 is DFQATT, CDR2 SNEGSKA, per germline (reference sequence).

This clonotype was seen just once. The gene calls are TRBV2 and TRBJ1-2; D is unresolved. Germline CDR1 SNHLY, CDR2 FYNNEI. V was clipped by 5 bases and J by 7 bases, with 14 bases between them. The CDR3 is 13 residues long. The CDR3 DNA reads as TGTGCCAGCAGTTTACCTGGGAGCGGTGGCTACACCTTC. Its protein product is CASSLPGSGGYTF.

The sample holds many counts of this clonotype. This sequence joins TRBV29-1 and TRBJ1-1, with D tentatively TRBD1 (6 bases). V lost 3 bases and J lost 3, with 11 bases in between. CDR1 SQVTM and CDR2 ANQGSEA come from the germline V gene. The CDR3 is made up of 13 amino acids. The CDR3 loop is CSVDPGVDTEAFF. CDR3 coding DNA: TGCAGCGTTGATCCAGGGGTGGACACTGAAGCTTTCTTT.